This is a list of T cell receptor beta chains from one sample in a study of cytomegalovirus exposure and HLA in healthy donors. Libraries were prepared by immunoSEQ multiplex PCR; TCRdb keeps only in-frame clonotypes and omits some of them. The table shows around 140,000 clones, with around 73% occurring only once. The source material was PBMCs. These receptors originate from a female donor in good health and CMV-seronegative. Both conserved end residues are part of each CDR3. The order of the fields is J gene, V gene, D gene, clone size, CDR3 DNA, CDR3 protein. A D gene is named only where the DNA matches it firmly. Not all rows give a size; the values are once, few, many and, for expanded clones, a class.

TRBJ1-4 TRBV18 TRBD1 NA TGTGCCAGCTCACTTCAGGGGGAGAATGAAAAACTGTTTTTT CASSLQGENEKLFF
TRBJ2-7 TRBV28 NA NA TGTGCCAGCAGTTTAGTCGAGGCCTACGAGCAGTACTTC CASSLVEAYEQYF
TRBJ2-6 TRBV9 NA NA TGTGCCAGCAGCGTATCGACGGAGTTCTCTGGGGCCAACGTCCTGACTTTC CASSVSTEFSGANVLTF
TRBJ1-3 TRBV6-1 NA NA TGTGCCAGCCGCCCTACAGGGTCCCCTGGAAACACCATATATTTT CASRPTGSPGNTIYF
TRBJ1-4 TRBV4-1 NA NA TGCGCCAGCAGCCAAGGGGGGCCAAGTGAAAAACTGTTTTTT CASSQGGPSEKLFF
TRBJ1-2 TRBV7-2 NA NA TGTGCCAGCAGCTTTGTGGGAGTAGATGGCTACACCTTC CASSFVGVDGYTF
TRBJ2-2 TRBV11-2 TRBD2 NA TGTGCCAGCAGCCCTGGCGGACTAGCGGGAGGTACCGGGGAGCTGTTTTTT CASSPGGLAGGTGELFF
TRBJ2-1 TRBV5-1 NA NA TGCGCCAGCAGCTTGGACGGGAGTAGGTACAATGAGCAGTTCTTC CASSLDGSRYNEQFF
TRBJ2-1 TRBV19 TRBD1 NA TGTGCCAGTAGCGCGGGACAGGGAGGTTCCTACAATGAGCAGTTCTTC CASSAGQGGSYNEQFF
TRBJ2-3 TRBV10-3 NA few TGTGCCATCAACCACGAAAATAGCGATACGCAGTATTTT CAINHENSDTQYF
TRBJ2-3 TRBV5-8 NA NA TGTGCCAGCAGCCATAGACAGGGCACAGATACGCAGTATTTT CASSHRQGTDTQYF